This T cell receptor beta chain was documented in a study of blood T cells in healthy people across ages (dated by TCRdb to 2014 to 2015). Notes on the research overall: Template switching captured roughly one uniquely barcoded TCR beta cDNA molecule per two T cells in model experiments. Four age groups were formed from the donors: young (average approximately 15 years), middle-aged (around 41), aged (around 62) and long-lived (roughly 81). To avoid experimental bias, donors of different ages were distributed randomly across sequencing lanes. Using deep sequencing normalized with unique cDNA molecular identifiers, the study measured how TCR beta repertoire diversity changes with age. Two additional independent replicas of 1 million unique cDNA reads from the same blood draw were analyzed for two donors (one aged 18 to 30 and one aged 80 or older). On the study overall, not on this receptor specifically: Observed TCR beta diversity per million T cells fell roughly linearly with age, and a significant reduction was already apparent by age around 39. Conclusive comparison of naive and antigen-experienced compartments was prevented by the profiling of bulk unsorted PBMCs. Compared with the aged group, more naive CD4+ T cells, fewer expanded clones and increased TCR diversity were shown by the long-lived group, suggesting age selection. Observed TCR beta diversity correlated strongly with the percentage of naive T cells measured by flow cytometry. Total diversity estimates from one million sequenced T cells were considered lower bounds and underestimates. Because the CMV infection status of the donors was unknown, age-related changes in expanded clonotypes may potentially have been confounded.

Library construction relied on 5' RACE. The reads were generated on an Illumina HiSeq 2500. A second roughly 6 to 12 cycle PCR used a sample-barcoded 5' primer and a J-beta primer mix. A template-switch 5' adaptor carrying 12 random nucleotides introduced a unique molecular identifier onto each TCR beta cDNA molecule. At least 2.5 million CDR3-containing paired-end reads were obtained from each sample. All of the RNA was converted into first-strand cDNA using the Mint cDNA synthesis kit, with a TRBC-specific oligonucleotide serving as the primer. Following uracil-DNA glycosylase treatment, all cDNA underwent a first 18-cycle PCR with the universal primers M1SS and BC2_uni_R. For the original study's pipeline: For normalization, 1 million high-quality reads were randomly selected from each sample, with every read carrying a distinct molecular identifier. Instead of being binned into consensus sequences, reads with shared molecular identifiers were discarded. MiTCR, with a Q25 quality threshold and the strictest error-elimination algorithm, was used for CDR3 identification, clonotype clustering and error correction. A nonparametric unseen species model using Euler transformation provided a lower-bound estimate of total TCR beta diversity. TCRdb trimmed public reads at Q25 via fastp, called clones via MiXCR and kept in-frame beta chains. Rows are unified per CDR3 protein, each entry keeping the most common DNA and genes. TCRdb, rather than the study authors, made the V and J calls. The table for this sample lists hundreds of thousands of distinct CDR3 sequences; 29% of them were counted only once. Roughly a sixth of the sample is held by the ten biggest clonotypes.

The roughly 37 donors, aged about 6 to 95 years, were systemically healthy Caucasian individuals from Russia. Each donor gave roughly 9.5 milliliters of peripheral blood, collected into EDTA-treated Vacutainer tubes. Ficoll-Paque density-gradient centrifugation was used to isolate PBMCs, with at least 6.5 million obtained per sample. Total RNA was extracted from PBMCs with Trizol reagent, with at least 5 micrograms obtained per sample. For every donor, an aliquot of PBMCs went through flow cytometry to measure the percentages of naive CD45RAhigh/CD27high T cells. V is pruned by 1 base and J by 4 bases, leaving 6 bases of the junction without a gene match. As encoded in the germline V gene, CDR1 is SGHAT while CDR2 is FQNNGV. The CDR3 sequence holds 16 residues, the cysteine and phenylalanine included. The read is trimmed to its CDR3 DNA, 48 bases read in frame from base 1. This clonotype appeared many times. Its specific antigen is unknown. No per-base quality is available; no much larger clone lies one base away.

Recombination joined TRBV11-2 with TRBJ2-1, with 8 junctional bases fitting TRBD1. The clonotype comes from a woman older than 75 in good health. Sequencing was done on a sample of blood. In nucleotides, the sequence is TGTGCCAGCAGCTTAGTTCTTAACAGGGGGTACAATGAGCAGTTCTTC. Its protein is CASSLVLNRGYNEQFF.